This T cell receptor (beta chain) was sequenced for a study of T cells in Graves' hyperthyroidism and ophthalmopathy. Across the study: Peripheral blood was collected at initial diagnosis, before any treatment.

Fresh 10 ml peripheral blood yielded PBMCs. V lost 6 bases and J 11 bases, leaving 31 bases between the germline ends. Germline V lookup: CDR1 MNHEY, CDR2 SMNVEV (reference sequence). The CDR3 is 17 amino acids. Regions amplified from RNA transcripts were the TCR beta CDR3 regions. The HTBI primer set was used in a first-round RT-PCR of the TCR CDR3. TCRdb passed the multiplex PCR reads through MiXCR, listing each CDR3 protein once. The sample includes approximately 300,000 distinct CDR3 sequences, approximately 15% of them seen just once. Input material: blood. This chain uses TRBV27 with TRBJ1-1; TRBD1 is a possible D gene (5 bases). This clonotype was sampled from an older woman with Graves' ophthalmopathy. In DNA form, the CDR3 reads TGTGCCAGCAGACCACTTTCATCTGGGACCGGCCGGGGGGAGGCTTTCTTT. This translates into CASRPLSSGTGRGEAFF.